This T cell receptor beta chain was recovered during a study of blood T cell repertoires in COVID-19. The length of the CDR3 is 13 residues. Between the trimmed V and J ends, which lost 4 bases and 5 bases, there was a span of 12 bases. Per the germline V gene, CDR1 is SGHRS and CDR2 is YFSETQ. Sequencing used immunoSEQ multiplex PCR; TCRdb keeps in-frame clones, though not all of them. The sample contains hundreds of thousands of clones, 75% to 90% of which appear only once. This chain joins TRBV5-1 and TRBJ1-1; D not certain. Sample: PBMCs or T cells enriched from blood (not recorded which). This receptor was taken from a woman aged 40-49 years with acute COVID-19. CDR3 nucleotide sequence: TGCGCCAGCAGCGTCGGGGTTGCTACTGAAGCTTTCTTT. Translation: CASSVGVATEAFF.